This TCR beta chain was sequenced in a study of metastatic and nonmetastatic thyroid tumors. Whole-study context: Repertoires of blood and of tissue (tumor or nodule) from malignant and benign thyroid patients were compared.

In this sample, this clone turned up many times. Original processing notes: Clinicopathological groups differed in CDR3, with these differences serving to build a distant-metastasis classifier for papillary thyroid cancer. Via MiXCR, TCRdb re-called the PCR reads. These V and J calls originate from TCRdb's pipeline instead of the authors' own analysis. The sample has 6,800 or so clones, roughly 3% seen once. All patients reached thyroid surgery having received no treatment beforehand. This TCR derives from a female donor with papillary thyroid cancer or a benign thyroid nodule (not recorded which). Some clones in this sample may be carry-over from other donors' samples. What was sequenced was tumor tissue.

Here the CDR3 DNA reads TGTGCCATCAGGTTTACGGGGGCCGGCGGGGAGCTGTTTTTT. It yields the protein CAIRFTGAGGELFF. This chain connects TRBV10-3 to TRBJ2-2; D might be TRBD1 or TRBD2, each matching 6 bases. Germline V gives CDR1 ENHRY, CDR2 SYGVKD. V lost 6 bases, J lost 7 bases, and 15 bases lay in between. The CDR3 spans 14 residues.